This T cell receptor (beta chain) was found in a study of shared clonotypes between healthy human individuals. TCRdb keeps only in-frame clones here, not all; method: immunoSEQ multiplex PCR. The table records about 2.4 million clones, over 85% of them present only once. The V gene end was trimmed by 6 bases and the J gene end by 8 bases; junction bases not matched to a gene: 10. Germline V gives CDR1 MDHEN, CDR2 SYDVKM. This CDR3 contains 14 residues. This sequence joins TRBV28 and TRBJ1-2; the match to TRBD1 covers 9 bases. The receptor comes from a man between 18 and 29 years old in good health. Some clones in this sample may be carry-over from other donors' samples. What was sequenced was naive CD4+ T cells from PBMCs. As for subset: CD45RA+ positively selected. The CDR3 DNA reads as TGTGCCAGCAGCCTCGGACAGGGGCGTGAAGGCTACACCTTC. Amino acid sequence: CASSLGQGREGYTF.